This is a list of T cell receptor beta chains from one sample in a study of T cell repertoires in cytomegalovirus infection. Their antigen targets remain unknown. TCRdb re-called the reads through MiXCR, storing one row per CDR3 protein. Seen here are approximately 910,000 distinct CDR3 sequences, approximately 30% observed once, and the top ten hold about an eighth. Here the sequenced sample was cultured CD8+ T cells from PBMCs, taken from culture after CMV antigen stimulation. These receptors were obtained from a human donor in good health (CMV status not recorded). Some clones in this sample may be carry-over from other donors' samples. CDR3s include the opening cysteine and the closing phenylalanine or tryptophan. D genes are given only for firm matches. The size field is filled for only some rows; it gives once, few, many or a size class.

j_call clone_size v_call d_call cdr3_length cdr3_nt cdr3_aa
TRBJ2-3 . TRBV6-6 . 16 TGTGCCAGCAGTTACTCGAGCGTAGGGGGGGGACATACGCAGTATTTT CASSYSSVGGGHTQYF
TRBJ1-1 few TRBV6-1 . 13 TGTGCCAGCCGTCCCCCGGTGAACACTGAAGCTTTCTTT CASRPPVNTEAFF
TRBJ1-1 few TRBV7-3 . 13 TGTGCCAGCAGCTTATGGCAGGCATCGGAAGCTTTCTTT CASSLWQASEAFF
TRBJ1-5 . TRBV19 . 15 TGTGCCAGTAGTATAGATCGGGGGGGGGAACAGCCCCAGCATTTT CASSIDRGGEQPQHF
TRBJ2-1 . TRBV5-1 . 15 TGCGCCAGCAGCTTGGTTGGTGCCCCTGGCAATGAGCAGTTCTTC CASSLVGAPGNEQFF
TRBJ1-1 . TRBV19 . 11 TGTGCCAGTAGTGTGCCGGGCGGAGCTTTCTTT CASSVPGGAFF
TRBJ1-5 few TRBV12-5 . 16 TGTGCTAGTGGCTACCCAGTGGGGAGGAGGGATCAGCCCCAGCATTTT CASGYPVGRRDQPQHF
TRBJ1-3 few TRBV10-3 . 15 TGTGCCATCAGCGATACACGGAAGGCAGGAAACACCATATATTTT CAISDTRKAGNTIYF
TRBJ2-7 once TRBV5-6 TRBD2 14 TGTGCCAGCAGTCCGGGAGGGGACCCCTACGAGCAGTACTTC CASSPGGDPYEQYF
TRBJ2-6 . TRBV27 TRBD1 18 TGTGCCAGCAGCCTTACCGGGACAGGGGCCTCTGGGGCCAACGTCCTGACTTTC CASSLTGTGASGANVLTF
TRBJ2-2 . TRBV7-8 . 16 TGTGCCAGCAGCCCGAGACAGAGTACATACACCGGGGAGCTGTTTTTT CASSPRQSTYTGELFF
TRBJ1-6 many TRBV5-1 TRBD1 15 TGCGCCAGCAGCACACCGGGACAGGGCAATTCACCCCTCCACTTT CASSTPGQGNSPLHF
TRBJ1-2 many TRBV7-2 . 15 TGTGCCAGCAGCGGTGGACAGATCCCCCACTATGGCTACACCTTC CASSGGQIPHYGYTF
TRBJ1-2 . TRBV28 . 15 TGTGCCAGCAGTTTTGGGGGCCTCAGGCTCTATGGCTACACCTTC CASSFGGLRLYGYTF
TRBJ2-6 few TRBV5-6 . 18 TGTGCCAGCAGCTACAATTGGATTCCGGGGGCTGGGGCCAACGTCCTGACTTTC CASSYNWIPGAGANVLTF
TRBJ2-2 few TRBV12-3/TRBV12-4 . 12 TGTGCAAGTGGGTACAACACCGGGGAGCTGTTTTTT CASGYNTGELFF
TRBJ1-1 . TRBV7-9 . 13 TGTGCCAGCAACGGTGAAGGGAACACTGAAGCTTTCTTT CASNGEGNTEAFF
TRBJ2-5 few TRBV28 TRBD1 15 TGTGCCAGCAGTTTAAGTTTGGACAGGGCAGAGACCCAGTACTTC CASSLSLDRAETQYF
TRBJ2-1 few TRBV6-5 . 14 TGTGCCAGCAGTTATTGGGGACCAAACAATGAGCAGTTCTTC CASSYWGPNNEQFF
TRBJ2-1 . TRBV6-1 TRBD2 16 TGTGCCAGCAGTGAAAAGGGACTAGCGGGGTACAATGAGCAGTTCTTC CASSEKGLAGYNEQFF
TRBJ2-1 many TRBV28 . 14 TGTGCCAGCAGTTTGATGGGCAGAAACAATGAGCAGTTCTTC CASSLMGRNNEQFF
TRBJ1-6 few TRBV27 . 18 TGTGCCAGCAGGGAAACGAGATGGACAGCGTCCTATAATTCACCCCTCCACTTT CASRETRWTASYNSPLHF
TRBJ1-1 . TRBV19 TRBD1 15 TGTGCCAGTAGTCTTGGGACAGGGCGGATCACTGAAGCTTTCTTT CASSLGTGRITEAFF
TRBJ1-5 . TRBV27 . 13 TGTGCCAGCAGTTTATGGGGGGCTCAGCCCCAGCATTTT CASSLWGAQPQHF
TRBJ2-7 . TRBV12-3/TRBV12-4 . 12 TGTGCCAGCGGTCGAGTGTGGTACGAGCAGTACTTC CASGRVWYEQYF
TRBJ2-3 . TRBV19 . 14 TGTGCCAGTAGTAACCGGGACTTCTCAGATACGCAGTATTTT CASSNRDFSDTQYF
TRBJ1-5 many TRBV7-2 . 16 TGTGCCAGCAGCGCCACCGGGACCACAGCCAATCAGCCCCAGCATTTT CASSATGTTANQPQHF
TRBJ1-2 once TRBV29-1 TRBD1 17 TGCAGCGTTGAAAGCCCCTTACACAGGGGGCTGGGATATGGCTACACCTTC CSVESPLHRGLGYGYTF
TRBJ2-4 many TRBV10-3 TRBD2 18 TGTGCCATCAGTGAGTCTGCGGCTAGCGGGGGAACCAAAAACATTCAGTACTTC CAISESAASGGTKNIQYF
TRBJ2-7 . TRBV9 TRBD1 15 TGTGCCAGCAGCGTAGACGGGACAGGGCACTACGAGCAGTACTTC CASSVDGTGHYEQYF
TRBJ2-7 . TRBV7-9 . 13 TGTGCCAGCAGCTTAAGCGTCGGAAAAGAGCAGTACTTC CASSLSVGKEQYF
TRBJ1-1 . TRBV6-1 . 14 TGTGCCAGCAGTTGGTGGGGGGGCAGGCCTGAAGCTTTCTTT CASSWWGGRPEAFF
TRBJ1-1 . TRBV12-3/TRBV12-4 . 14 TGTGCCAGCAGAACCCCGGAGGGACCTCCGGAAGCTTTCTTT CASRTPEGPPEAFF
TRBJ2-1 . TRBV24-1 TRBD2 13 TGTGCCACCAGAAACGGGGGGGCCTTTAAGCAGTTCTTC CATRNGGAFKQFF
TRBJ2-3 few TRBV29-1 . 10 TGCAGCGCGGCAGGAAATACGCAGTATTTT CSAAGNTQYF
TRBJ2-7 . TRBV7-9 TRBD2 17 TGTGCCAGCAGCCCCCGGGCTAGCGGGGGGGCCACACGCGAGCAGTACTTC CASSPRASGGATREQYF
TRBJ2-7 . TRBV29-1 . 16 TGCAGCGTTGAAGAGGCCACCGAGACAGGCTCCTACGAGCAGTACTTC CSVEEATETGSYEQYF
TRBJ1-1 few TRBV7-4 . 14 TGTGCCATCATCCCCAGGGTGGGGGAGCGTGAAGCTTTCTTT CAIIPRVGEREAFF
TRBJ2-1 many TRBV7-9 TRBD1 15 TGTGCCAGCAGTTCGGACAGGAGCTCCTACAATGAGCAGTTCTTC CASSSDRSSYNEQFF
TRBJ1-5 few TRBV27 . 16 TGTGCCAGCAGTTCTATCAGCGGCGAAGGCAATCAGCCCCAGCATTTT CASSSISGEGNQPQHF
TRBJ2-5 . TRBV4-1 . 14 TGCGCCAGCAGCCAGGATGCCCAGCAGGAGACCCAGTACTTC CASSQDAQQETQYF
TRBJ2-3 few TRBV27 . 15 TGTGCCAGCAGTGGGGACTCCCGATTCACAGATACGCAGTATTTT CASSGDSRFTDTQYF
TRBJ2-3 . TRBV9 TRBD2 16 TGTGCCAGTTCAAGTTATGGGGGGGGAAGCACAGATACGCAGTATTTT CASSSYGGGSTDTQYF
TRBJ1-2 few TRBV6-5 . 15 TGTGCCAGCAGTCAGGGGCTCCCGCCGAACTATGGCTACACCTTC CASSQGLPPNYGYTF
TRBJ2-5 . TRBV29-1 . 14 TGCAGCGTTGAAAAAAGGGGGAGAGGGGAGACCCAGTACTTC CSVEKRGRGETQYF
TRBJ1-1 many TRBV27 . 17 TGTGCCAGCAGTCTCGGGACTCCCGGGGTCGGGAACACTGAAGCTTTCTTT CASSLGTPGVGNTEAFF
TRBJ1-1 few TRBV27 . 14 TGTGCCAGCAGTTTATCCACAGTCCAGGCCGAAGCTTTCTTT CASSLSTVQAEAFF
TRBJ2-4 few TRBV10-3 . 12 TGTGCCATCGGAGCAAGCAGGACCCCTACGTACTTC CAIGASRTPTYF
TRBJ2-1 . TRBV6-2/TRBV6-3 TRBD1 12 TGTGCCAGCACAAGGGGGCTGAATGAGCAGTTCTTC CASTRGLNEQFF
TRBJ2-3 . TRBV7-3 TRBD1 17 TGTGCCAGCAGCTTAACGGGGACAGGGGGCCGAACAGATACGCAGTATTTT CASSLTGTGGRTDTQYF
TRBJ1-2 . TRBV25-1 . 16 TGTGCCAGCAGTGAATACTACAGGTTCCAGGAGGATGACTACACCTTC CASSEYYRFQEDDYTF
TRBJ2-1 . TRBV29-1 . 15 TGCAGCGTTGAAGGGGAGGACTCCCCTTTCTATGAGCAGTTCTTC CSVEGEDSPFYEQFF
TRBJ1-2 . TRBV19 . 16 TGTGCCAGCAAAGCCGAGACAGGCCGGATCCTCGATGGCTACACCTTC CASKAETGRILDGYTF
TRBJ2-7 . TRBV2 TRBD2 14 TGTGCCAGCAGGCCAGGTAGCGGGAACTACGAGCAGTACTTC CASRPGSGNYEQYF
TRBJ2-6 few TRBV7-3 . 18 TGTGCCAGCAGCTCCATTGCCGCGAGTGAACGTGGGGCCAACGTCCTGACTTTC CASSSIAASERGANVLTF
TRBJ2-5 . TRBV12-3/TRBV12-4 TRBD1 16 TGTGCCAGCAGGCCCTCCGACAGGGGGTTTACAGAGACCCAGTACTTC CASRPSDRGFTETQYF
TRBJ2-1 few TRBV7-8 TRBD2 17 TGTGCCAGCAGCGACCCCGGGACTAGCGGGGGGGCCAATGAGCAGTTCTTC CASSDPGTSGGANEQFF
TRBJ2-1 . TRBV19 . 16 TGTGCCAGTAGTATATCCCCTTTCGTTCGTCTTCCTGAGCAGTTCTTC CASSISPFVRLPEQFF
TRBJ2-3 . TRBV11-2 TRBD2 16 TGTGTCAGCAGCTTAGAACTAGCGGGGAGTACAGATACGCAGTATTTT CVSSLELAGSTDTQYF